This section outlines one T cell receptor beta chain sequence together with its context. As yet, its antigen is unknown. The CDR3 runs 14 residues. V shed 6 bases and J shed 6 bases, with 15 bases lying between them. Germline V CDR1 and CDR2: SGDLS, YYNGEE. Sequencing was performed with immunoSEQ multiplex PCR; in TCRdb, only in-frame clones are kept and a portion is missing. The repertoire holds some 110,000 clones, with approximately 89% as singletons. This specimen belongs to a study of T cell responses to AZD1222 COVID-19 vaccine. Study-level findings and limits: The repertoires were collected only after the peak T cell response. Spike was spanned by vaccine-associated CD4 TCRs, with dominance at 160-218 and 743-854. Clonal diversity was possibly underestimated, and white British individuals and females predominated among donors. Spike-specific TCR depth and breadth grew after two AZD1222 doses.

This chain uses TRBV9 with TRBJ2-2; D remains ambiguous. The input for sequencing was peripheral blood, taken 28 days after the second AZD1222 dose. This TCR came from an adult who received the AZD1222 COVID-19 vaccine. The CDR3 sequence is CASTPKPAAGELFF. The CDR3 DNA reads as TGTGCCAGCACCCCCAAGCCGGCGGCCGGGGAGCTGTTTTTT.